This T cell receptor (beta chain) was sequenced during a study of blood T cell repertoires in COVID-19. At the level of the study: The study drew acute and convalescent COVID-19 samples from the United States, Italy and Spain.

The CDR3 loop spans 15 amino acids. Germline CDR1 reads SGHDT; CDR2 reads YYEEEE. V was clipped by 0 bases and J by 2 bases, with 11 bases between them. Participants reported their clinical history, and cohort assignment relied on those reports. As originally analysed: Scientists estimated how many nucleated cells there were by amplifying reference gene primers. TCRdb keeps only in-frame clones here, not all; method: immunoSEQ multiplex PCR. V and J calls and clone size follow that table, whereas D and trimming were derived from the DNA. There are about 140,000 clones in the sample; around four fifths occur only once, and more than 3% lies in the top ten.

The chain carries TRBV5-6 and TRBJ1-1; TRBD1 is a possible D gene (6 bases). The source is a woman aged 45-65 years with acute COVID-19. Input material: PBMCs or T cells enriched from blood (not recorded which). CDR3 amino acids: CASSLEDRGNTEAFF. CDR3 DNA sequence: TGTGCCAGCAGCTTGGAGGACAGAGGAAACACTGAAGCTTTCTTT.